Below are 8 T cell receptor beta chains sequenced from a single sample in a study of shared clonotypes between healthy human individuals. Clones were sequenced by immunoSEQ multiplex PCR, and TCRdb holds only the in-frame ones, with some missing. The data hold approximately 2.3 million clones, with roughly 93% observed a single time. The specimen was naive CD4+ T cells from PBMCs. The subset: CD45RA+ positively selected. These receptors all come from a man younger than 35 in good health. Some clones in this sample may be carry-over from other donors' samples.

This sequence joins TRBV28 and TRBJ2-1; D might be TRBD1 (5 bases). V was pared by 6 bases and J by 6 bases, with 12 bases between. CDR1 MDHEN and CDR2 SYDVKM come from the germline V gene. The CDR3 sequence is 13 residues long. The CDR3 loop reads CASRTQDTNEQFF. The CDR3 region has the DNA TGTGCCAGCAGAACTCAGGACACCAATGAGCAGTTCTTC.

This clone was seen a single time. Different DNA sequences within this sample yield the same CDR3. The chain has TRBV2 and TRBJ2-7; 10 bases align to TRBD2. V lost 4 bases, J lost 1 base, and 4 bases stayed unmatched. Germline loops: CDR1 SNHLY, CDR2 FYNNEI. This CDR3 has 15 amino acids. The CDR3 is CASSGLAGVSYEQYF. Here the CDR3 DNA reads TGTGCCAGCAGTGGGCTAGCGGGAGTTTCCTACGAGCAGTACTTC. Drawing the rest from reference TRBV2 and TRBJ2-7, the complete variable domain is EPEVTQTPSHQVTQMGQEVILRCVPISNHLYFYWYRQILGQKVEFLVSFYNNEISEKSEIFDDQFSVERPDGSNFTLKIRSTKLEDSAMYFCASSGLAGVSYEQYFGPGTRLTVT.

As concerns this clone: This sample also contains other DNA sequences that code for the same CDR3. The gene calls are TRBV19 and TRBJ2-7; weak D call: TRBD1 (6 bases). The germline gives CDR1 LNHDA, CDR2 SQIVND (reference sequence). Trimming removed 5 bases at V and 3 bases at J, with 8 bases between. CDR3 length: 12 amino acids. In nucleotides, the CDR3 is TGTGCCAGTAGTCCACAGGGCTACGAGCAGTACTTC. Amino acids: CASSPQGYEQYF.

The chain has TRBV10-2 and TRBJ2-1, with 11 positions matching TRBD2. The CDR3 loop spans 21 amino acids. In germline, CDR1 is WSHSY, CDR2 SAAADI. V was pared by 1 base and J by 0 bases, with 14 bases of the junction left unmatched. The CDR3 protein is CASSEYTPGLAEGSSYNEQFF. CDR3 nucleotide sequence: TGCGCCAGCAGTGAGTATACCCCGGGACTAGCGGAAGGGAGCTCCTACAATGAGCAGTTCTTC.

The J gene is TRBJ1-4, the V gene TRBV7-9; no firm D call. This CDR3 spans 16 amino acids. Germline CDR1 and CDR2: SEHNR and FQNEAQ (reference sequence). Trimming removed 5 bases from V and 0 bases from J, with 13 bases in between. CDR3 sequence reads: CASSRPYIATNEKLFF. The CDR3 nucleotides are TGTGCCAGCAGCCGGCCTTACATTGCAACTAATGAAAAACTGTTTTTT. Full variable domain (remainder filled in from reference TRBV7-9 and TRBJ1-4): DTGVSQNPRHKITKRGQNVTFRCDPISEHNRLYWYRQTLGQGPEFLTYFQNEAQLEKSRLLSDRFSAERPKGSFSTLEIQRTEQGDSAMYLCASSRPYIATNEKLFFGSGTQLSVL.

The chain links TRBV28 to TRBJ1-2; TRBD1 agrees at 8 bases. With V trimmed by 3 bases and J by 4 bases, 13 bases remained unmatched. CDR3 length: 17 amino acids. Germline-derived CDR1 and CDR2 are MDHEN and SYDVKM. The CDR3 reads CASSFPPGDTGGYGYTF. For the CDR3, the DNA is TGTGCCAGCAGTTTCCCCCCAGGTGACACAGGGGGCTATGGCTACACCTTC.

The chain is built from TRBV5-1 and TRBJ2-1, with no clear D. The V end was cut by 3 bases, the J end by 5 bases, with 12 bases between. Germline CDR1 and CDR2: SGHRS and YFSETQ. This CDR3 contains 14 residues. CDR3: CASSSQTVDNEQFF. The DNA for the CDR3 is TGCGCCAGCAGCTCCCAAACCGTAGACAATGAGCAGTTCTTC.

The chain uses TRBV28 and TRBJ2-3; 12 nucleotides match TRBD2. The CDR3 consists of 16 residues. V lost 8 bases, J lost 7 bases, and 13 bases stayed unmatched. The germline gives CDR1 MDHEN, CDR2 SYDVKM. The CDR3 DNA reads TGTGCCAGCTCTGGACTAGCGGGAATACGGGGCAATACGCAGTATTTT. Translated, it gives CASSGLAGIRGNTQYF.